The present T cell receptor beta chain was sequenced within a study of blood T cell repertoires in COVID-19. Study background: COVID-19 samples from acute and convalescent phases originated in the United States, Italy and Spain. PBMCs, B-cell-depleted T cells, or T cells provided the cDNA or gDNA that made up the material.

In the authors' methods: Counts of nucleated cells, estimated from reference gene primer amplification, were obtained. The assay was immunoSEQ multiplex PCR, and TCRdb's table has in-frame clones only and misses some. D and trimming were read from the DNA, whereas the V and J calls and clone size are those reported in that table. The sample records about 150,000 clones, about 79% being singletons. The TCR originated in a woman in her 50s with acute or convalescent COVID-19. The material sequenced was peripheral blood.

CDR3 sequence (DNA): TGTGCCAGCTCACCAGCGGGCATCGGTGAAAAACTGTTTTTT. It codes for CASSPAGIGEKLFF. The J gene is TRBJ1-4, the V gene TRBV18; D not resolved. V gave up 2 bases and J gave up 7 bases, with 11 bases separating them. The CDR3 is made up of 14 amino acids. Looked up from germline, CDR1 is KGHSH and CDR2 is LQKENI. The variable domain in full, completed from reference TRBV18 and TRBJ1-4, reads NAGVMQNPRHLVRRRGQEARLRCSPMKGHSHVYWYRQLPEEGLKFMVYLQKENIIDESGMPKERFSAEFPKEGPSILRIQQVVRGDSAAYFCASSPAGIGEKLFFGSGTQLSVL.